This section outlines one T cell receptor beta chain sequence together with its context. Its matching antigen is unknown. The CDR3 is 15 amino acids. Germline V gene sequence: CDR1 SGHRS, CDR2 YFSETQ. Germline trimming cut 4 bases from V and 4 bases from J; bases unmatched to any gene: 5. This specimen belongs to a study of cytomegalovirus exposure and HLA in healthy donors. Study results and limitations: According to an earlier analysis, most TCR beta V segments yielded productive rearrangements about 87% or about 30% of the time.

The PCR was carried out with 60 Vbeta primers and 13 Jbeta primers. TCRdb's copy holds only in-frame clones and misses some; the assay was immunoSEQ multiplex PCR. Of fewer than 55,000 clones in the sample, about two thirds are singletons; the top ten hold around 21%. This receptor was identified in a woman aged 50 to 60 in good health and CMV-seropositive. J is TRBJ2-1 and V is TRBV5-1, with 10 bases lining up with TRBD2. Sequenced material: PBMCs. CDR3 sequence: CASSPLAGTYNEQFF. DNA for the CDR3: TGCGCCAGCAGCCCACTAGCGGGAACTTACAATGAGCAGTTCTTC.